These T cell receptor beta chains were read from a single sample in a study of cytomegalovirus exposure and HLA in healthy donors. Sequencing was performed with immunoSEQ multiplex PCR; in TCRdb, only in-frame clones are kept and a portion is missing. In the table there are approximately 150,000 clones, around 80% of which are singletons. The material sequenced was PBMCs. Source of these receptors: a man younger than 35 in good health and CMV-seropositive. CDR3s include the opening cysteine and the closing phenylalanine or tryptophan. D genes are given only for firm matches. The size of a clone is reported for some rows only, either as once, few or many, or as a class for expanded clones.

J gene,D gene,clone size,V gene,CDR3 DNA,CDR3 protein
TRBJ1-1,-,-,TRBV25-1,TGTGCCAGCAGTGAACCAGGGCTGCACACTGAAGCTTTCTTT,CASSEPGLHTEAFF
TRBJ1-2,TRBD1,-,TRBV2,TGTGCCAGCGGACAGGGCAACTATGGCTACACCTTC,CASGQGNYGYTF
TRBJ1-4,-,-,TRBV18,TGTGCCAGCTCTCCGGGGGTGACTAATGAAAAACTGTTTTTT,CASSPGVTNEKLFF
TRBJ1-2,-,-,TRBV28,TGTGCCATTGGGGGACAACCCCATGGCTACACCTTC,CAIGGQPHGYTF
TRBJ1-3,-,-,TRBV5-1,TGCGCCAGCAGCGGCCCCGCTAACACCATATATTTT,CASSGPANTIYF
TRBJ2-3,-,few,TRBV6-5,TGTGCCAGCAGCCCCGAACTAGCAGATACGCAGTATTTT,CASSPELADTQYF
TRBJ2-1,-,-,TRBV29-1,TGCAGCGTTGCAGGGGAGACCATCGCTGAGCAGTTCTTC,CSVAGETIAEQFF
TRBJ2-7,TRBD2,-,TRBV5-1,TGCGCCAGCAGCTTGGGGACTAGCGGGAGGCGGTCCTACGAGCAGTACTTC,CASSLGTSGRRSYEQYF
TRBJ2-7,TRBD2,-,TRBV5-1,TGCGCCAGCAGCTCTGGACTAGCGGGAGCTCAAGGGAAAAACTCCTACGAGCAGTACTTC,CASSSGLAGAQGKNSYEQYF
TRBJ2-3,TRBD2,-,TRBV27,TGTGCCAGCAGAGTAGGTATGGGACTAGCTCGCGCAGATACGCAGTATTTT,CASRVGMGLARADTQYF
TRBJ1-5,TRBD1,-,TRBV6-4,TGTGCCAGCAGTGACCATACAGGGGGGACTAGCAATCAGCCCCAGCATTTT,CASSDHTGGTSNQPQHF
TRBJ2-7,TRBD2,-,TRBV9,TGTGCCAGCAGCGTAGAGTCCGGGACTAGCGGGAGTATGGGTTTCGACGAGCAGTACTTC,CASSVESGTSGSMGFDEQYF
TRBJ1-1,TRBD1,-,TRBV7-2,TGTGCCAGCAGCTTGGGACAGGATCATCCTGAAGCTTTCTTT,CASSLGQDHPEAFF
TRBJ2-1,-,once,TRBV7-9,TGTGCCAGCAGCTTAGCGCGGACTGGCGAGCAGTTCTTC,CASSLARTGEQFF
TRBJ2-3,TRBD1,once,TRBV5-6,TGTGCCAGCAGCGTTGGGACAGGCCCAACAGATACGCAGTATTTT,CASSVGTGPTDTQYF
TRBJ2-1,TRBD2,-,TRBV19,TGTGCCAGTAGTGCCCGGGAGGGCCCCGCATGGAGAAATGCGTTCTTC,CASSAREGPAWRNAFF
TRBJ1-1,-,once,TRBV19,TGTGCCAGTATTAGGGTAACCCGAGGGGAAGCTTTCTTT,CASIRVTRGEAFF
TRBJ2-3,TRBD2,-,TRBV28,TGTGCCAGCAGTTCGCGACTAGCGGTCTTCACAGATACGCAGTATTTT,CASSSRLAVFTDTQYF
TRBJ1-1,TRBD1,few,TRBV28,TGTGCCAGCAGTTACAGGGGGCGGACTGAAGCTTTCTTT,CASSYRGRTEAFF
TRBJ1-3,TRBD1,-,TRBV2,TGTGCCAGCAGTGAAGCGCTTCAGGGGGCAAGTGGAAACACCATATATTTT,CASSEALQGASGNTIYF
TRBJ2-5,TRBD2,few,TRBV18,TGTGCCAGCTCACGATTCGGGACTAGCGGAGGAGAGACCCAGTACTTC,CASSRFGTSGGETQYF
TRBJ2-5,TRBD2,-,TRBV4-1,TGCGCCAGCAGCCAACCGACTAGCGGGAGGGTCAAAGAGACCCAGTACTTC,CASSQPTSGRVKETQYF
TRBJ1-6,-,-,TRBV5-6,TGTGCCAGCAGCTTTGGAGGGGAGAGCTCACCCCTCCACTTT,CASSFGGESSPLHF